A single sample is the source of the 18 T cell receptor beta chains below, sequenced in a study of shared clonotypes between healthy human individuals. Produced via immunoSEQ multiplex PCR; TCRdb's table is partial and in-frame only. The sample yields 2 million to 2.5 million clones, roughly 94% seen once. Terminally differentiated effector memory CD45RA+ cells were excluded by CCR7 positive selection of CD45RO-negative cells. The sequenced material came from naive CD8+ T cells sorted from blood. The source of these receptors is a man between 18 and 29 years old in good health.

The chain employs TRBV12-2 and TRBJ2-7; the D call TRBD2 from the table was never checked on the DNA. TRBV12-2 is annotated as a pseudogene. CDR3 size: 14 residues. This chain's CDR3 is CASRETSGTYEQYF. The CDR3 DNA is TGTGCAAGTCGCGAGACTAGCGGTACCTACGAGCAGTACTTC.

The chain links TRBV5-4 to TRBJ1-2; D is possibly TRBD1 (6 bases). V lost 4 bases and J lost 4, with 20 bases in between. The germline CDR1 and CDR2 sequences are SGHNT and YYREEE (reference sequence). This CDR3 region has 16 residues. The CDR3 coding sequence is TGTGCCAGCAGCCTCCCCGACAGGCCCATTGCCTATGGCTACACCTTC. Its protein product is CASSLPDRPIAYGYTF. Drawing the rest from reference TRBV5-4 and TRBJ1-2, the complete variable domain is ETGVTQSPTHLIKTRGQQVTLRCSSQSGHNTVSWYQQALGQGPQFIFQYYREEENGRGNFPPRFSGLQFPNYSSELNVNALELDDSALYLCASSLPDRPIAYGYTFGSGTRLTVV.

About this clone: Other DNA sequences of this sample code for an identical CDR3. The chain carries TRBV7-9 and TRBJ2-1; D gene unclear. Germline-derived CDR1 and CDR2 are SEHNR and FQNEAQ (reference sequence). V was clipped by 5 bases and J by 3 bases, with 5 bases between them. The CDR3 loop spans 12 amino acids. As DNA, the CDR3 is TGTGCCAGCAGCCCAGACTACAATGAGCAGTTCTTC. It specifies CASSPDYNEQFF.

The rearrangement links TRBV4-3 to TRBJ1-1, with D unresolved. Germline values: CDR1 LGHNA, CDR2 YSLEER. The CDR3 is 13 amino acids. V gave up 4 bases and J gave up 1 base, with 7 bases separating them. The CDR3 protein is CASSRQTNTEAFF. CDR3 nucleotide sequence: TGCGCCAGCAGCCGTCAGACGAACACTGAAGCTTTCTTT.

This chain links TRBV13 with TRBJ2-3; possible D gene TRBD2, 6 bases. The CDR3 is 14 amino acids. The V end was cut by 3 bases, the J end by 2 bases, with 9 bases between. The germline V gene encodes CDR1 PRHDT and CDR2 FYEKMQ (reference sequence). CDR3 sequence reads: CASSFTGDTDTQYF. The CDR3 DNA reads as TGTGCCAGCAGCTTCACGGGAGACACAGATACGCAGTATTTT.

The chain recombines TRBV21-1 with TRBJ1-1; TRBD1 is the table's D call, not checked against the DNA. TRBV21-1 is classified as a pseudogene. The CDR3 covers 19 residues. The CDR3 protein is CASSKVPRGGCSPNTEAFF. In DNA form, the CDR3 reads TGTGCCAGCAGCAAAGTGCCAAGGGGTGGTTGTTCTCCGAACACTGAAGCTTTCTTT.

The genes are TRBV11-2 and TRBJ2-7, with D perhaps TRBD2 (6 bases). V lost 3 bases, J lost 6 bases, and 12 bases lay in between. This CDR3 contains 13 residues. Germline V gene sequence: CDR1 SGHAT, CDR2 FQNNGV. CDR3 DNA: TGTGCCAGCAGCTTGGCGGGGACCGGCGAGCAGTACTTC. This gives the protein CASSLAGTGEQYF.

The chain recombines TRBV9 with TRBJ2-5; 14 nucleotides align to TRBD2. Unmatched junction bases numbered 11, after V lost 4 bases and J lost 3 bases. CDR1 is SGDLS, CDR2 YYNGEE, per germline. The CDR3 runs 18 residues. DNA for the CDR3: TGTGCCAGCAGCCCATTCGGTGGACTAGCGGGAGGTGAAGAGACCCAGTACTTC. Protein product: CASSPFGGLAGGEETQYF.

This chain links TRBV9 with TRBJ2-5; D remains ambiguous. Trimming pared 0 bases from V and 4 bases from J, leaving 7 bases between. Germline CDR1 reads SGDLS; CDR2 reads YYNGEE. This CDR3 has 13 amino acids. CDR3 loop: CASSVAFGETQYF. The CDR3 coding sequence is TGTGCCAGCAGCGTAGCATTCGGAGAGACCCAGTACTTC.

This sequence joins TRBV19 and TRBJ1-5; 7 bases agree with TRBD1. V trimming: 6 bases; J trimming: 2 bases; junction bases outside the gene matches: 7. Germline V gives CDR1 LNHDA, CDR2 SQIVND (reference sequence). The CDR3 sequence is 15 residues long. The CDR3 DNA sequence: TGTGCCAGTAGATACAGGGGCGAGGGCAATCAGCCCCAGCATTTT. It codes for CASRYRGEGNQPQHF.

Concerning this clone itself: This CDR3 is also generated by other DNA sequences in the sample. DNA for the CDR3: TGCGCCAGCAGCCAAGTACTAGCGGGAGAGGACGGGGAGCTGTTTTTT. It translates to CASSQVLAGEDGELFF. This sequence joins TRBV4-3 and TRBJ2-2; TRBD2 matches at 11 bases. The CDR3 has 16 residues. V dropped 1 base and J dropped 7; count of bases not matched to a gene: 5. The germline V gene has CDR1 LGHNA and CDR2 YSLEER.

The gene calls are TRBV28 and TRBJ2-7; perhaps TRBD2 as D (6 bases). Germline V gives CDR1 MDHEN, CDR2 SYDVKM. Trimming took 8 bases from V and 0 from J, leaving 14 bases between them. The CDR3 covers 14 residues. The CDR3 loop is CASGGTIDSYEQYF. DNA for the CDR3: TGTGCCAGCGGGGGGACCATCGACTCCTACGAGCAGTACTTC.

The chain is built from TRBV4-1 and TRBJ1-2, with a weak D call TRBD1 (5 bases). The germline gives CDR1 MGHRA, CDR2 YSYEKL. The CDR3 totals 12 residues. V shed 2 bases and J shed 6 bases, with 7 bases lying between them. In nucleotides, the CDR3 is TGCGCCAGCAGCCAAAGCAGGGATGGCTACACCTTC. Its translation: CASSQSRDGYTF.

The chain employs TRBV2 and TRBJ1-1; D is uncertain. The CDR3 is 13 amino acids. V lost 7 bases and J lost 1, with 10 bases in between. The germline V gene has CDR1 SNHLY and CDR2 FYNNEI. CDR3 sequence: CASNSPPNTEAFF. The DNA for the CDR3 is TGTGCCAGCAACAGCCCCCCGAACACTGAAGCTTTCTTT.

This sequence joins TRBV7-8 and TRBJ1-1; TRBD1 might be the D (6 bases). Trimming took off 5 bases at V and 4 bases at J, with 20 bases between the two ends. Germline V CDR1 and CDR2: SGHVS, FQNEAQ. The CDR3 runs to 16 residues. The CDR3 DNA reads TGTGCCAGCAGCGCGGGCGGGCAGGGGTATGGCACTGAAGCTTTCTTT. Its protein product is CASSAGGQGYGTEAFF.

The chain has TRBV5-1 and TRBJ2-7, with TRBD1 matching over 10 bases. V shed 5 bases, J shed 3 bases, and the junction held 8 bases outside the gene matches. The CDR3 consists of 15 residues. CDR1 and CDR2 (germline): SGHRS, YFSETQ. The CDR3 loop reads CASRSSGTGVYEQYF. The CDR3 DNA reads TGCGCCAGCAGGTCATCCGGGACAGGGGTCTACGAGCAGTACTTC.

The CDR3 spells CASSSLTPTDTQYF. DNA for the CDR3: TGTGCCAGCAGTTCACTCACACCAACAGATACGCAGTATTTT. The rearrangement uses TRBV27 and TRBJ2-3; D call uncertain. This CDR3 comprises 14 residues. Trimming removed 4 bases at V and 3 bases at J, with 11 bases between. Germline values: CDR1 MNHEY, CDR2 SMNVEV (reference sequence).

This clone was recorded only once. This chain connects TRBV27 to TRBJ1-6; no firm D call. V was cut by 3 bases and J by 0 bases, with 9 bases left in between. Germline V gene lookup returns CDR1 MNHEY and CDR2 SMNVEV (reference sequence). This CDR3 region has 16 residues. The CDR3 loop reads CASSFSLSSYNSPLHF. The CDR3 nucleotides are TGTGCCAGCAGTTTCAGCTTAAGCTCCTATAATTCACCCCTCCACTTT.